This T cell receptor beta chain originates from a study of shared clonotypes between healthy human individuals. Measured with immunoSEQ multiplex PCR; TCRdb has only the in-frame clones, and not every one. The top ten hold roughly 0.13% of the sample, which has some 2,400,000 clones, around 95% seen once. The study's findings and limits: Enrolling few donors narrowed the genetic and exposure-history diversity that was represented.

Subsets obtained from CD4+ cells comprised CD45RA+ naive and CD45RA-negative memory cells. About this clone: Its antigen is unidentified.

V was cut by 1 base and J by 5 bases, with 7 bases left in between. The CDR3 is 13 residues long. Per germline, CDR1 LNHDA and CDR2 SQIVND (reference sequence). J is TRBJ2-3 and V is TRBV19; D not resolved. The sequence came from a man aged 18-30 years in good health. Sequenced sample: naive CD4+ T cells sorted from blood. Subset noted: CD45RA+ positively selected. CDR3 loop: CASSIGTKDTQYF. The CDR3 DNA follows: TGTGCCAGTAGTATAGGGACGAAAGATACGCAGTATTTT.